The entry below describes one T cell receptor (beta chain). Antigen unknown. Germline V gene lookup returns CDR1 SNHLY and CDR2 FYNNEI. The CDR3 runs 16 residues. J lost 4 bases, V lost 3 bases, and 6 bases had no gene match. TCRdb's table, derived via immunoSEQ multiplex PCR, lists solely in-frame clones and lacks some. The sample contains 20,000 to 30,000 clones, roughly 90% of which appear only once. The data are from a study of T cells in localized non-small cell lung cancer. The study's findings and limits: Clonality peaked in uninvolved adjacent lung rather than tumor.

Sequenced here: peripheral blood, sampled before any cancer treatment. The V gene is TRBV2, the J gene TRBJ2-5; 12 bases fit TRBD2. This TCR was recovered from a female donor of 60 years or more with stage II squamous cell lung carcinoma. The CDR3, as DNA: TGTGCCAGCAGTGAGCGTCTAGCGGGGGGGGGAGAGACCCAGTACTTC. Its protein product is CASSERLAGGGETQYF.